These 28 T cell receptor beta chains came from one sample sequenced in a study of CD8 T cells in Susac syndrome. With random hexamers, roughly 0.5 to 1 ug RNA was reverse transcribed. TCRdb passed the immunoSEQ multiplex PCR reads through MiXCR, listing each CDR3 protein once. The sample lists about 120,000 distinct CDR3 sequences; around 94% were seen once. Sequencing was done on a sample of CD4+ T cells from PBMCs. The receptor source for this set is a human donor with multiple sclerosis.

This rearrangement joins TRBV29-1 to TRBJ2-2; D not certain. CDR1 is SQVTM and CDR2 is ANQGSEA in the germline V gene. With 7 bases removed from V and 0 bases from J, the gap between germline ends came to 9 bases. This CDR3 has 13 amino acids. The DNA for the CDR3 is TGCAGCGGAGGAGAGACGAACACCGGGGAGCTGTTTTTT. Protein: CSGGETNTGELFF.

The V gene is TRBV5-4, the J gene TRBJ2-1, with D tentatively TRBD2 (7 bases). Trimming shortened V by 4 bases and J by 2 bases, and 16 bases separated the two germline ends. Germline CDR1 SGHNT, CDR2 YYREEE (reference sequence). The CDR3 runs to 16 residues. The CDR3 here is CASSQGGGTTYNEQFF. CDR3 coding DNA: TGTGCCAGCAGCCAAGGGGGGGGAACGACCTACAATGAGCAGTTCTTC.

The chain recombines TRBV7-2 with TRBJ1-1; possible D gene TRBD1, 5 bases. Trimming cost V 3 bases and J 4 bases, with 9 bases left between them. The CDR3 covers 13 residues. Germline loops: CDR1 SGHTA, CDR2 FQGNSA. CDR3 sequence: CASSFLGATEAFF. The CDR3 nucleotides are TGTGCCAGCAGCTTCTTAGGGGCCACTGAAGCTTTCTTT.

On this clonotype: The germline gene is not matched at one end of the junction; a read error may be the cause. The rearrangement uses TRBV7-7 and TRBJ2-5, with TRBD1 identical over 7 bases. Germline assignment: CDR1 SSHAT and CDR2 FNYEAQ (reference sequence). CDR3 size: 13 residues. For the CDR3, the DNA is TGTGCTAGCAGCCCGGACAGGCAAGAGACCCAGTACTTC. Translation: CASSPDRQETQYF. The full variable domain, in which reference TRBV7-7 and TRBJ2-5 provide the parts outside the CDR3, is GAGVSQSPRYKVTKRGQDVTLRCDPISSHATLYWYQQALGQGPEFLTYFNYEAQPDKSGLPSDRFSAERPEGSISTLTIQRTEQRDSAMYRCASSPDRQETQYFGPGTRLLVL.

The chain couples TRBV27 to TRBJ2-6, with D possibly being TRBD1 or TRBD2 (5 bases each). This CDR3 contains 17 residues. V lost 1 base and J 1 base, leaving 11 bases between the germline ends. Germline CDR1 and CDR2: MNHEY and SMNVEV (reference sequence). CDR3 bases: TGTGCCAGCAGTTTATTCCAGGGAGCGTCTGGGGCCAACGTCCTGACTTTC. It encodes CASSLFQGASGANVLTF.

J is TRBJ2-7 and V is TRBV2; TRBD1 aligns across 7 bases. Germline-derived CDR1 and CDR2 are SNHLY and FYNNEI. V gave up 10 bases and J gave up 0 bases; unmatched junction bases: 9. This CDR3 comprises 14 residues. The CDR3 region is CATEPTGASYEQYF. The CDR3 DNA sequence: TGTGCCACAGAACCAACAGGGGCCTCCTACGAGCAGTACTTC.

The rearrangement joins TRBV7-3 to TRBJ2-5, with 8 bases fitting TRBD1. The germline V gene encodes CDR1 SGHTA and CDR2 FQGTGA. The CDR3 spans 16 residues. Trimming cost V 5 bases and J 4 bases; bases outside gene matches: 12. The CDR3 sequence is CASSPGVRGPGETQYF. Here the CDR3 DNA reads TGTGCCAGCAGCCCAGGTGTCAGGGGGCCTGGAGAGACCCAGTACTTC.

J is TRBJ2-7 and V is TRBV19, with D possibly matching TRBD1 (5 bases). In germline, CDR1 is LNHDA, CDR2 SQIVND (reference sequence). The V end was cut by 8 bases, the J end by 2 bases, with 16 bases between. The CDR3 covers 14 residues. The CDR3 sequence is CASSAPGLPYEQYF. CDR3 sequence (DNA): TGTGCCAGTTCCGCTCCAGGGCTACCCTACGAGCAGTACTTC.

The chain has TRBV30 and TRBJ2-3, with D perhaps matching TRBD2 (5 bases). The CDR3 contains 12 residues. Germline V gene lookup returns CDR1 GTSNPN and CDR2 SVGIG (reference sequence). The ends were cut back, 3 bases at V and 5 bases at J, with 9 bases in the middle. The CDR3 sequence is CAWRIAGDTQYF. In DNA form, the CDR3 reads TGTGCCTGGAGGATCGCGGGAGATACGCAGTATTTT.

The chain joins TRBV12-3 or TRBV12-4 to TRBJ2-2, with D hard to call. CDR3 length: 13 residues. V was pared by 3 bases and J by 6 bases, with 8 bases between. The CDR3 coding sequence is TGTGCCAGCAGTTTGCACTCCTCCGGGGAGCTGTTTTTT. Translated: CASSLHSSGELFF.

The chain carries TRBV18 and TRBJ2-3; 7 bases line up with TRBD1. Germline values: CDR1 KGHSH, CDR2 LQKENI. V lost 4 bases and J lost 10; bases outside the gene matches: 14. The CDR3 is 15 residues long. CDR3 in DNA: TGTGCCAGCTCACTCCGGGACAGCTACGCCCCTTCGCAGTATTTT. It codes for CASSLRDSYAPSQYF. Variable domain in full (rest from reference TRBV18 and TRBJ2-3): NAGVMQNPRHLVRRRGQEARLRCSPMKGHSHVYWYRQLPEEGLKFMVYLQKENIIDESGMPKERFSAEFPKEGPSILRIQQVVRGDSAAYFCASSLRDSYAPSQYFGPGTRLTVL.

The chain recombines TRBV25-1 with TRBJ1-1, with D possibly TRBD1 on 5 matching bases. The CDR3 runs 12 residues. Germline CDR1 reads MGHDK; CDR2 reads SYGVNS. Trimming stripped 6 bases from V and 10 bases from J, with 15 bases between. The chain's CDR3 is CASRSLQASAFF. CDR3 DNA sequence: TGTGCCAGCAGGTCTCTACAGGCCTCAGCTTTCTTT.

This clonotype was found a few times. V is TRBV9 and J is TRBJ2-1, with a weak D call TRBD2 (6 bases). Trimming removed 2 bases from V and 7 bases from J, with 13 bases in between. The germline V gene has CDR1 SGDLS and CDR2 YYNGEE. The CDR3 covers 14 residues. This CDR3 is CASSVRVGGNEQFF. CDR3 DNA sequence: TGTGCCAGCAGCGTCAGAGTTGGGGGGAATGAGCAGTTCTTC.

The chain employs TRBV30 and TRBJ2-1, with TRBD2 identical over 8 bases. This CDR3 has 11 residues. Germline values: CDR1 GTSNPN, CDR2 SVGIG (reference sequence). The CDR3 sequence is CGLAGYNEQFF. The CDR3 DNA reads TGTGGGTTAGCGGGATACAATGAGCAGTTCTTC.

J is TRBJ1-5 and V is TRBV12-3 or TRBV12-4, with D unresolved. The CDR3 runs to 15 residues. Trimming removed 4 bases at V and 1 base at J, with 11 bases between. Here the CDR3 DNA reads TGTGCCAGCAGTTCGCGGATCGACAGCAATCAGCCCCAGCATTTT. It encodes CASSSRIDSNQPQHF.

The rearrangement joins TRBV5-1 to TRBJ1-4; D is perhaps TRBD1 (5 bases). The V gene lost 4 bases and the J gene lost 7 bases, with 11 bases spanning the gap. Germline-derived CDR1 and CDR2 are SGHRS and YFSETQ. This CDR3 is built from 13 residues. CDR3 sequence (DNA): TGCGCCAGCAGCCCGGGGGTTCGTGAAAAACTGTTTTTT. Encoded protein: CASSPGVREKLFF.

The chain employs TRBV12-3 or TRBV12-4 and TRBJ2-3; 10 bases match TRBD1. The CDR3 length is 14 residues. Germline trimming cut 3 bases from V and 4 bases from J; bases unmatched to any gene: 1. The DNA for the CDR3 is TGTGCCAGCAGTTTGACAGGGGGCTCAGATACGCAGTATTTT. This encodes CASSLTGGSDTQYF.

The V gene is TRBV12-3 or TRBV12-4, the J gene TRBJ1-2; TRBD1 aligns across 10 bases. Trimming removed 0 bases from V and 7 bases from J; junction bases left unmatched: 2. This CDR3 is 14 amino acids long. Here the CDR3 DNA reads TGTGCCAGCAGTTTAGCGGGACAGGGGCCTGGCTACACCTTC. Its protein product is CASSLAGQGPGYTF.

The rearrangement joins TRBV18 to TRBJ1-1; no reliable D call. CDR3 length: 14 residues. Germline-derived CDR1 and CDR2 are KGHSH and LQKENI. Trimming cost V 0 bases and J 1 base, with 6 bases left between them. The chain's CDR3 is CASSPPEGNTEAFF. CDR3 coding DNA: TGTGCCAGCTCACCACCGGAGGGGAACACTGAAGCTTTCTTT. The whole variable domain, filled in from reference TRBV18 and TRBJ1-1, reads NAGVMQNPRHLVRRRGQEARLRCSPMKGHSHVYWYRQLPEEGLKFMVYLQKENIIDESGMPKERFSAEFPKEGPSILRIQQVVRGDSAAYFCASSPPEGNTEAFFGQGTRLTVV.

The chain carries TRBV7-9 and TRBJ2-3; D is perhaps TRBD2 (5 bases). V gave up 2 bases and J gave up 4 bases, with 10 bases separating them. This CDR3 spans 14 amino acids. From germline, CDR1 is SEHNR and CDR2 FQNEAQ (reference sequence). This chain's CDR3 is CASSLFPRADTQYF. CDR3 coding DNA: TGTGCCAGCAGCTTATTCCCGAGGGCAGATACGCAGTATTTT.

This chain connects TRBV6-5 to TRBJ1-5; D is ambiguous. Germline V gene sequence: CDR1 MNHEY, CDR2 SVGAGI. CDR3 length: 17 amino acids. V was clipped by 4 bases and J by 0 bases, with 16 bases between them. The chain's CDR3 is CASSLGFGKNSNQPQHF. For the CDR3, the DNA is TGTGCCAGCAGTTTGGGTTTCGGGAAAAATAGCAATCAGCCCCAGCATTTT.

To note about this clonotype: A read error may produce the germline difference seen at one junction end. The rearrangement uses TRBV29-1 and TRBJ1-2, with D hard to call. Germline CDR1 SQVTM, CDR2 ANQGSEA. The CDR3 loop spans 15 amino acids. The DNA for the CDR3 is TGCAGCGCTGAAATTTGGAACGGGCTTCTCTATGGCTACACCTTC. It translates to CSAEIWNGLLYGYTF.

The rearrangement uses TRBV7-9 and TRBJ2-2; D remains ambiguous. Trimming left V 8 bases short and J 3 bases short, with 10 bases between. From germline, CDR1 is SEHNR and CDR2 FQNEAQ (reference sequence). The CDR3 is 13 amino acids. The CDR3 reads CASRPSYTGELFF. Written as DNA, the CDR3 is TGTGCCAGCCGGCCAAGTTACACCGGGGAGCTGTTTTTT.

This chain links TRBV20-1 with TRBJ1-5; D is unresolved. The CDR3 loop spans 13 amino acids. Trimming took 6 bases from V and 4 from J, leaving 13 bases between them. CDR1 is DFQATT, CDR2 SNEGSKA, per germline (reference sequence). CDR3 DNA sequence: TGCAGTGCCACTGGAGGGCGGAATCAGCCCCAGCATTTT. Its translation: CSATGGRNQPQHF.

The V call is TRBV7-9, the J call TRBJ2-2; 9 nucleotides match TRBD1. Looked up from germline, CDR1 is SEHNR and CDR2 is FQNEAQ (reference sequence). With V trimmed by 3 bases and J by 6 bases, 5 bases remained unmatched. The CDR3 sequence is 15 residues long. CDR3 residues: CASSLKDRGAGELFF. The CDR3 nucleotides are TGTGCCAGCAGCTTGAAGGACAGGGGAGCCGGGGAGCTGTTTTTT. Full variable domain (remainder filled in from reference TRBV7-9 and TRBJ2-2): DTGVSQNPRHKITKRGQNVTFRCDPISEHNRLYWYRQTLGQGPEFLTYFQNEAQLEKSRLLSDRFSAERPKGSFSTLEIQRTEQGDSAMYLCASSLKDRGAGELFFGEGSRLTVL.

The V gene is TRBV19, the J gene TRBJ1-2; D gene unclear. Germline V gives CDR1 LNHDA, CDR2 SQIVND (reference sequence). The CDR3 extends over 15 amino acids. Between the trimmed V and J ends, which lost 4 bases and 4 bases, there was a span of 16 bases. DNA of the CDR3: TGTGCCAGTAGTAATCCGACCATCAACCCCTATGGCTACACCTTC. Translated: CASSNPTINPYGYTF.

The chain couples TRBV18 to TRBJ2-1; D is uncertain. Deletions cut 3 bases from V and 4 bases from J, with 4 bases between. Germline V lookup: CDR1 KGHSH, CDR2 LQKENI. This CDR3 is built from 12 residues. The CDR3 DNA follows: TGTGCCAGCTCACCCGCATACAATGAGCAGTTCTTC. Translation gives CASSPAYNEQFF.

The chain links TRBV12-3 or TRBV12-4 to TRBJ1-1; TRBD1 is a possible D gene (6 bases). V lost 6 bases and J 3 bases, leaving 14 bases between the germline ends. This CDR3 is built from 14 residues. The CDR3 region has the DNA TGTGCCAGCAGCCTCCAGGAGGGGGACACTGAAGCTTTCTTT. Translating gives CASSLQEGDTEAFF.